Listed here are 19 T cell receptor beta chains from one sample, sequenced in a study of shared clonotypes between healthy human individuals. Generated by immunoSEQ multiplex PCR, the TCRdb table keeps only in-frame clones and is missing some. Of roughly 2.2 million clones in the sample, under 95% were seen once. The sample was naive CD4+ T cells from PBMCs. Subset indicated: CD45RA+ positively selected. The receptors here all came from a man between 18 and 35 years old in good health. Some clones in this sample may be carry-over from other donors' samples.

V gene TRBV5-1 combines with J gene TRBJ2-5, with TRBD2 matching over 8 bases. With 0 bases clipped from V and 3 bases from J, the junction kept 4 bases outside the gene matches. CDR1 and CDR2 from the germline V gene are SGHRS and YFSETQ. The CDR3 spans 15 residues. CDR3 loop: CASSLAPGLEETQYF. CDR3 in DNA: TGCGCCAGCAGCTTGGCCCCGGGACTAGAAGAGACCCAGTACTTC. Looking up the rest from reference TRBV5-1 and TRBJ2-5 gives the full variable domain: KAGVTQTPRYLIKTRGQQVTLSCSPISGHRSVSWYQQTPGQGLQFLFEYFSETQRNKGNFPGRFSGRQFSNSRSEMNVSTLELGDSALYLCASSLAPGLEETQYFGPGTRLLVL.

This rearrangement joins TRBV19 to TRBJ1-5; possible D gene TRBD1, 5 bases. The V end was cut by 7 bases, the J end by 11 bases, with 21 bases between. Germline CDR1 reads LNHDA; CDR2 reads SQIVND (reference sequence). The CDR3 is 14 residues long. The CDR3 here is CASNKVGVRGSQHF. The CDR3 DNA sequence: TGTGCCAGTAATAAAGTAGGGGTGAGGGGATCCCAGCATTTT.

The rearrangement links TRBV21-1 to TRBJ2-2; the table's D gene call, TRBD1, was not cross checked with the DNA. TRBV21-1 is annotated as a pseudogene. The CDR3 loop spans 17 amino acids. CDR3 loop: CASSKSLKGHNTGELFF. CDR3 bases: TGTGCCAGCAGCAAAAGTTTAAAGGGACACAACACCGGGGAGCTGTTTTTT.

The CDR3 is CASSFGTPNYGYTF. The DNA of the CDR3 is TGTGCCAGCAGTTTCGGGACACCCAACTATGGCTACACCTTC. The chain couples TRBV6-6 to TRBJ1-2; tentative D call: TRBD1 (6 bases). Deletions cut 4 bases from V and 2 bases from J, with 11 bases between. The CDR3 totals 14 residues. Germline V gene lookup returns CDR1 MNHNY and CDR2 SVGAGI (reference sequence).

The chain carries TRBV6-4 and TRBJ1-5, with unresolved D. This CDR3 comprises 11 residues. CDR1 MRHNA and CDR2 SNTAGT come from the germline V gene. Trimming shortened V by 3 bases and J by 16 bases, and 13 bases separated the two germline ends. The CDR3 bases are TGTGCCAGCAGTGATGGGTTCTTGGGTCATTTT. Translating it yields CASSDGFLGHF.

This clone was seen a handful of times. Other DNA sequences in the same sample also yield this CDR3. DNA for the CDR3: TGCAGCGTTAAGGGGATGAACACTGAAGCTTTCTTT. Its translation is CSVKGMNTEAFF. The chain uses TRBV29-1 and TRBJ1-1; D might be TRBD1 (5 bases). CDR3 length: 12 amino acids. The V gene lost 5 bases and the J gene lost 0 bases, with 7 bases spanning the gap. The V gene's germline CDR1 is SQVTM and CDR2 ANQGSEA. Based on the CDR3 plus reference TRBV29-1 and TRBJ1-1, the full variable domain is SAVISQKPSRDICQRGTSLTIQCQVDSQVTMMFWYRQQPGQSLTLIATANQGSEATYESGFVIDKFPISRPNLTFSTLTVSNMSPEDSSIYLCSVKGMNTEAFFGQGTRLTVV.

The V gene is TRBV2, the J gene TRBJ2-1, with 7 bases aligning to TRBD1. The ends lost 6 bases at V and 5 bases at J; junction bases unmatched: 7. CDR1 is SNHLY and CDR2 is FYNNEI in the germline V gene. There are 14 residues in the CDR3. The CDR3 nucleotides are TGTGCCAGCAGCAAACAGGGGATCCACAATGAGCAGTTCTTC. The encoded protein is CASSKQGIHNEQFF. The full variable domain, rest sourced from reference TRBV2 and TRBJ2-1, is EPEVTQTPSHQVTQMGQEVILRCVPISNHLYFYWYRQILGQKVEFLVSFYNNEISEKSEIFDDQFSVERPDGSNFTLKIRSTKLEDSAMYFCASSKQGIHNEQFFGPGTRLTVL.

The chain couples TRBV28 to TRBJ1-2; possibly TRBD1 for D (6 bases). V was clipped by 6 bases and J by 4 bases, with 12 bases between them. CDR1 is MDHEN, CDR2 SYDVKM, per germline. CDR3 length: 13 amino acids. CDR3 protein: CASSPQGFYGYTF. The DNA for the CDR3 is TGTGCCAGCAGCCCACAGGGTTTCTATGGCTACACCTTC.

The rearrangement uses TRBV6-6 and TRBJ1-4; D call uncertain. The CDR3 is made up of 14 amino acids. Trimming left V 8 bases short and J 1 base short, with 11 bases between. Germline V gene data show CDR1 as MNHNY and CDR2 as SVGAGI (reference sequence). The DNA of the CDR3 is TGTGCCAGCTACCCCGTGGGAACTAATGAAAAACTGTTTTTT. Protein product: CASYPVGTNEKLFF.

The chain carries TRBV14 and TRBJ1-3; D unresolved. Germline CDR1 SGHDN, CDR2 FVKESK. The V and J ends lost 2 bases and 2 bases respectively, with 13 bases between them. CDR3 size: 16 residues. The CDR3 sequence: CASSQRIPQTGNTIYF. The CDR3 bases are TGTGCCAGCAGCCAAAGAATCCCCCAGACTGGAAACACCATATATTTT.

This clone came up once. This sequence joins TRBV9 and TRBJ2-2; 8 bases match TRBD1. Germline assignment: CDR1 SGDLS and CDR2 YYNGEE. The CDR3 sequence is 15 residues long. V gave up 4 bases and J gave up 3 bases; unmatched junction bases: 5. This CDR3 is CASSPRTGYTGELFF. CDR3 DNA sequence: TGTGCCAGCAGCCCAAGGACAGGGTACACCGGGGAGCTGTTTTTT.

For the CDR3, the DNA is TGCGCCAGCAGCTTGGTACAAAGTGCCCACAATGAGCAGTTCTTC. It yields the protein CASSLVQSAHNEQFF. The chain combines TRBV5-1 with TRBJ2-1; D not resolved. The CDR3 length is 15 residues. Trimming stripped 0 bases from V and 5 bases from J, with 12 bases between. Germline CDR1 reads SGHRS; CDR2 reads YFSETQ. Together with reference TRBV5-1 and TRBJ2-1, the CDR3 gives the full variable domain: KAGVTQTPRYLIKTRGQQVTLSCSPISGHRSVSWYQQTPGQGLQFLFEYFSETQRNKGNFPGRFSGRQFSNSRSEMNVSTLELGDSALYLCASSLVQSAHNEQFFGPGTRLTVL.

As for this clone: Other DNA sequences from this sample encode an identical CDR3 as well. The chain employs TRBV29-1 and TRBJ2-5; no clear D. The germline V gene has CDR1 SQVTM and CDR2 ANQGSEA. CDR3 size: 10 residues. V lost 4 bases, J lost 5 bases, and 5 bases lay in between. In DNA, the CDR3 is TGCAGCGTTGGTAGGGAGACCCAGTACTTC. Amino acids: CSVGRETQYF.

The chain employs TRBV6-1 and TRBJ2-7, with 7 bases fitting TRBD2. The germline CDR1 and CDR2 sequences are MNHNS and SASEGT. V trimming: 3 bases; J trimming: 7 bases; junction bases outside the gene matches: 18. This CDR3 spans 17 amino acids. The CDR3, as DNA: TGTGCCAGCAGTGACCGCACGACTAGCTACCTCCCCAGGGAGCAGTACTTC. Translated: CASSDRTTSYLPREQYF.

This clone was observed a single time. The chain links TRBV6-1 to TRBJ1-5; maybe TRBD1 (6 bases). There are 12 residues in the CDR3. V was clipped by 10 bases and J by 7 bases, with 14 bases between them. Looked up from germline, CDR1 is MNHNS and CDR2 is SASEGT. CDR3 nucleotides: TGTGCCACTTATACAGGGAACCAGCCCCAGCATTTT. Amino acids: CATYTGNQPQHF.

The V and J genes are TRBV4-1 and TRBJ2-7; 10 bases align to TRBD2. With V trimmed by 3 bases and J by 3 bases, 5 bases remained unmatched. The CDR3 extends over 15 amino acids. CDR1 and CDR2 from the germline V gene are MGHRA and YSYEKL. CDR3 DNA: TGCGCCAGCAGCCAGGGACTAGCGCTAAACTACGAGCAGTACTTC. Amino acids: CASSQGLALNYEQYF.

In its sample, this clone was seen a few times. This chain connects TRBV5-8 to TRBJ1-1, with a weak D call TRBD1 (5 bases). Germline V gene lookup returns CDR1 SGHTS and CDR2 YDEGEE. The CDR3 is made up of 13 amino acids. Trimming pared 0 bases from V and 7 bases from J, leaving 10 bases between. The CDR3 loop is CASSLARGDEAFF. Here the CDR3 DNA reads TGTGCCAGCAGCTTGGCCAGAGGGGATGAAGCTTTCTTT. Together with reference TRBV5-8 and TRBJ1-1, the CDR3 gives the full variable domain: EAGVTQSPTHLIKTRGQQATLRCSPISGHTSVYWYQQALGLGLQFLLWYDEGEERNRGNFPPRFSGRQFPNYSSELNVNALELEDSALYLCASSLARGDEAFFGQGTRLTVV.

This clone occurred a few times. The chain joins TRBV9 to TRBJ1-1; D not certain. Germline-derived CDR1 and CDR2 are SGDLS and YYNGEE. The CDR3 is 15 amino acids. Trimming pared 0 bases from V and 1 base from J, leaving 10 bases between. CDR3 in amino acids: CASSVEGHPNTEAFF. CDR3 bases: TGTGCCAGCAGCGTAGAAGGGCACCCGAACACTGAAGCTTTCTTT.

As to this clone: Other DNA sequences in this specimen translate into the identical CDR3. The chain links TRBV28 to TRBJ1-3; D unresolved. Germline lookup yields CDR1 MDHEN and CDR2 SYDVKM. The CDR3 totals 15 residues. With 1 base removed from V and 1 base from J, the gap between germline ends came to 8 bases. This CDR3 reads CASSLFRGSGNTIYF. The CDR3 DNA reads TGTGCCAGCAGTTTATTCCGAGGGTCTGGAAACACCATATATTTT.